This T cell receptor beta chain was identified in a study of OX40 agonist ivuxolimab in advanced cancers. Whole-study findings and limits: Circulating CD4+ and CD8+ T cells showed clonal expansion by week 6 at 0.1 to 3.0 mg/kg. Nonresponders, in some cases, also had low normalized T-cell clonal expansion. More expanded clones were found, on average, in CD8+ than in CD4+ T cells.

As regards this clone: Its antigen is unknown.

In germline, CDR1 is SGHRS, CDR2 YFSETQ. Trimming removed 2 bases from V and 0 bases from J, with 9 bases in between. This CDR3 is 16 amino acids long. Sequencing was performed with immunoSEQ multiplex PCR; in TCRdb, only in-frame clones are kept and a portion is missing. The sample has about 77,000 clones, around nine tenths seen once. The sample in question was CD4+ or CD8+ T cells sorted from blood, obtained in a trial of the OX40 agonist ivuxolimab. This receptor was obtained from an adult with an advanced solid tumor such as melanoma, head and neck, liver or kidney cancer. This rearrangement joins TRBV5-1 to TRBJ2-6, with unresolved D. The CDR3 nucleotides are TGCGCCAGCAGCTTAACCGCGAGCTCTGGGGCCAACGTCCTGACTTTC. Translating gives CASSLTASSGANVLTF. The full variable domain, in which reference TRBV5-1 and TRBJ2-6 provide the parts outside the CDR3, is KAGVTQTPRYLIKTRGQQVTLSCSPISGHRSVSWYQQTPGQGLQFLFEYFSETQRNKGNFPGRFSGRQFSNSRSEMNVSTLELGDSALYLCASSLTASSGANVLTFGAGSRLTVL.